Here is one TCR beta chain with its context. The data originate from a study of blood T cell repertoires in COVID-19. With V trimmed by 5 bases and J by 0 bases, 2 bases remained unmatched. CDR3 length: 14 residues. From germline, CDR1 is SGHTA and CDR2 FQGNSA. The repertoire was sequenced with immunoSEQ multiplex PCR; TCRdb's copy has only in-frame clones and lacks some. The sample records over 85,000 clones, 70% to 80% being singletons. Sequenced input: peripheral blood. The rearrangement joins TRBV7-2 to TRBJ1-2, with TRBD1 identical over 8 bases. This TCR derives from a human donor in a cohort sampled during active COVID-19. This chain's CDR3 is CASSLQGANYGYTF. The CDR3 DNA sequence: TGTGCCAGCAGCCTACAGGGGGCTAACTATGGCTACACCTTC.